This T cell receptor beta chain was recorded in a study of cytomegalovirus exposure and HLA in healthy donors. The length of the CDR3 is 14 residues. In germline, CDR1 is SGHVS, CDR2 FQNEAQ. Between the trimmed V and J ends, which lost 4 bases and 4 bases, there was a span of 13 bases. General study results and limits: Testing in vitro showed a few CMV-associated chains specific for CMV antigens. The study assumed roughly uniform donor sequencing depth for presence/absence analyses. Later on, a genetic analysis was performed. It linked a missense variant in DCLRE1C with V- and J-gene trimming of TCR beta.

Comment on this clone: Its antigen is still unknown.

The PCR made use of 60 Vbeta and 13 Jbeta primers. Data came from immunoSEQ multiplex PCR; TCRdb stores just in-frame clones and leaves some out. The data include roughly 60,000 clones; the top ten clones carry 4%. The sequenced material came from PBMCs. V is TRBV7-8 and J is TRBJ2-5; weak D call: TRBD2 (6 bases). This clonotype was obtained from a male donor in good health and CMV-seronegative. The CDR3, as DNA: TGTGCCAGCAGCTCATCGGGACTCCGAGAGACCCAGTACTTC. This translates into CASSSSGLRETQYF.